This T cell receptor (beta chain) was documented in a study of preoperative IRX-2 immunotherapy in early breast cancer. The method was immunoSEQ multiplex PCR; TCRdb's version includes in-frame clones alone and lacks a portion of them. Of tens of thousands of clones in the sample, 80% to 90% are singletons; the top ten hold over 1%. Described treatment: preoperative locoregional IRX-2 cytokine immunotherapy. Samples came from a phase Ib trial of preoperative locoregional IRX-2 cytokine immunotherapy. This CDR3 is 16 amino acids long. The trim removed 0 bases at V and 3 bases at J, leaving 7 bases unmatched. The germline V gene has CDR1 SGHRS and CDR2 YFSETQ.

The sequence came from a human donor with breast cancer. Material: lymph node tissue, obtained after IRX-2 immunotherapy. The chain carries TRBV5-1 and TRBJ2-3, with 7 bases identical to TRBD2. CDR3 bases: TGCGCCAGCAGCTTGGGCTCTAGCGGTGGGACAGATACGCAGTATTTT. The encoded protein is CASSLGSSGGTDTQYF.